This TCR beta chain was documented in a study of cytomegalovirus exposure and HLA in healthy donors. J gave up 10 bases and V 4 bases, and 7 bases lay outside the gene matches. The CDR3 is made up of 13 amino acids. Germline V CDR1 and CDR2: MNHNS, SASEGT. The PCR made use of 60 Vbeta and 13 Jbeta primers. Repertoires were generated with immunoSEQ multiplex PCR, while TCRdb's copy carries only in-frame clones and drops some. The table has some 150,000 clones, about two thirds seen once. Study-wide results and caveats: Overall, around 150 TCR beta chains were annotated as cytomegalovirus-associated.

At the time of sampling, donors were nominally healthy, though unrecorded immune exposures were likely. About this clone: Its antigen is currently unknown.

The sequencing sample was made of PBMCs. The rearrangement links TRBV6-1 to TRBJ1-1, with 9 positions matching TRBD1. The receptor comes from a man between 40 and 49 years old in good health and CMV-seronegative. The CDR3 here is CASSARDRVVAFF. Here the CDR3 DNA reads TGTGCCAGCAGTGCCCGGGACAGGGTGGTAGCTTTCTTT.